These 29 T cell receptor beta chains were sequenced from one sample in a study of shared clonotypes between healthy human individuals. The table came from immunoSEQ multiplex PCR; TCRdb's copy has only in-frame clones and leaves some out. Of roughly 330,000 clones in the sample, roughly 70% were seen once. The sample taken for sequencing was memory CD4+ T cells sorted from blood. Specified subset: CD45RA-negative fraction. The receptors stem from a man aged 25-45 years in good health.

The chain uses TRBV2 and TRBJ2-5; either TRBD1 or TRBD2 may supply D (5 bases each). Germline V gene sequence: CDR1 SNHLY, CDR2 FYNNEI. The CDR3 runs 17 residues. Trimming removed 9 bases at V and 3 bases at J, with 26 bases between. DNA of the CDR3: TGTGCCAGGCAGGGAGAGAAGGTTGCATCGACGAAAGAGACCCAGTACTTC. Translated: CARQGEKVASTKETQYF.

The rearrangement uses TRBV2 and TRBJ2-5; tentative D call: TRBD1 (6 bases). The CDR3 length is 13 residues. V was shortened by 7 bases and J by 3 bases, with 12 bases between the two germline ends. Germline V gene data show CDR1 as SNHLY and CDR2 as FYNNEI. The CDR3 sequence is CASNLDRKETQYF. CDR3 DNA: TGTGCCAGCAATCTAGACAGGAAAGAGACCCAGTACTTC.

V and J are TRBV28 and TRBJ2-2; D not resolved. CDR1 is MDHEN and CDR2 is SYDVKM in the germline V gene. V was clipped by 4 bases and J by 4 bases, with 16 bases between them. The CDR3 runs to 16 residues. In DNA form, the CDR3 reads TGTGCCAGCAGTTCCTATGGCGTGAGGAGCACCGGGGAGCTGTTTTTT. Protein product: CASSSYGVRSTGELFF.

This clone was counted between two and nine times. In the same sample, other DNA sequences code for this CDR3. This chain links TRBV7-2 with TRBJ2-5, with D unresolved. Between the trimmed V and J ends, which lost 1 base and 3 bases, there was a span of 12 bases. This CDR3 comprises 15 residues. Per germline, CDR1 SGHTA and CDR2 FQGNSA. The CDR3 spells CASSLGGDVEETQYF. As DNA, the CDR3 is TGTGCCAGCAGCTTAGGAGGCGATGTAGAAGAGACCCAGTACTTC.

V and J are TRBV4-2 and TRBJ2-1; D perhaps matches TRBD2 (6 bases). The CDR3 length is 15 residues. The germline V gene has CDR1 LGHNA and CDR2 YNFKEQ. The germline V and J ends were trimmed by 0 bases and 8 bases, with 14 bases remaining between them. The CDR3 DNA reads TGTGCCAGCAGCCAAGAGGGGGGACTCGGGGATGAGCAGTTCTTC. Amino acid sequence: CASSQEGGLGDEQFF.

The chain links TRBV7-9 to TRBJ2-1; D may be TRBD2 (6 bases). The V gene's germline CDR1 is SEHNR and CDR2 FQNEAQ (reference sequence). This CDR3 region has 12 residues. Deletions cut 6 bases from V and 7 bases from J, with 10 bases between. The CDR3 region is CASREGHNEQFF. The CDR3 nucleotides are TGTGCCAGCAGGGAGGGCCATAATGAGCAGTTCTTC.

The rearrangement joins TRBV10-1 to TRBJ2-5, with no clear D. The tail of the sequence fits TRBJ2-7 better, so the J call may be wrong. The length of the CDR3 is 12 residues. CDR1 and CDR2 (germline): WNHNN, SYGVQD (reference sequence). The CDR3 nucleotides read TGCGCCAGCAGTGATGGACGGTACGAGCAGTACTTC. Its protein is CASSDGRYEQYF.

The genes are TRBV18 and TRBJ2-2; 9 bases are a match to TRBD1. CDR1 is KGHSH, CDR2 LQKENI, per germline. The CDR3 is 14 amino acids. V lost 8 bases and J lost 5; bases outside the gene matches: 6. Written as DNA, the CDR3 is TGTGCCAGCGCCCCGGGACAGGGAACCGGGGAGCTGTTTTTT. It specifies CASAPGQGTGELFF. Full variable domain (remainder filled in from reference TRBV18 and TRBJ2-2): NAGVMQNPRHLVRRRGQEARLRCSPMKGHSHVYWYRQLPEEGLKFMVYLQKENIIDESGMPKERFSAEFPKEGPSILRIQQVVRGDSAAYFCASAPGQGTGELFFGEGSRLTVL.

This chain connects TRBV5-1 to TRBJ1-4; D unresolved. This CDR3 is built from 16 residues. The germline V and J ends were trimmed by 0 bases and 0 bases, with 9 bases remaining between them. From germline, CDR1 is SGHRS and CDR2 YFSETQ. Here the CDR3 DNA reads TGCGCCAGCAGCTTGGGCTCCGGAGCAACTAATGAAAAACTGTTTTTT. It yields the protein CASSLGSGATNEKLFF.

The CDR3 DNA is TGTGCCAGCAGTGCTAGCGGGAGGGGAATTAATGAGCAGTTCTTC. Translation gives CASSASGRGINEQFF. V and J are TRBV6-5 and TRBJ2-1, with 12 bases fitting TRBD2. Unmatched junction bases numbered 6, after V lost 5 bases and J lost 7 bases. The CDR3 covers 15 residues. Germline CDR1 is MNHEY and CDR2 is SVGAGI.

This clone has more than one count but fewer than ten. The rearrangement links TRBV13 to TRBJ2-2; 9 bases align to TRBD2. The CDR3 has 16 amino acids. The germline gives CDR1 PRHDT, CDR2 FYEKMQ (reference sequence). V trimming: 6 bases; J trimming: 6 bases; junction bases outside the gene matches: 11. Here the CDR3 DNA reads TGTGCCAGCAGTTTGTACAGGGGACTAGCCCCCGGGGAGCTGTTTTTT. This encodes CASSLYRGLAPGELFF.

The rearrangement uses TRBV9 and TRBJ2-3; D possibly uses TRBD1 or TRBD2 (6 bases each). CDR3 length: 18 amino acids. Germline V gene sequence: CDR1 SGDLS, CDR2 YYNGEE. Between the trimmed V and J ends, which lost 4 bases and 0 bases, there was a span of 21 bases. CDR3 DNA: TGTGCCAGCAGCCCGAGACCCAAGTTAGGGGGGAGCACAGATACGCAGTATTTT. It encodes CASSPRPKLGGSTDTQYF.

With regard to this clone: The sample has other DNA sequences that encode this CDR3 too. The J gene is TRBJ1-5, the V gene TRBV6-5; 7 bases are a match to TRBD1. V dropped 0 bases and J dropped 4; count of bases not matched to a gene: 3. CDR1 is MNHEY and CDR2 is SVGAGI in the germline V gene. The CDR3 runs to 15 residues. CDR3 bases: TGTGCCAGCAGTTACTCCCCAGGGGGAAATCAGCCCCAGCATTTT. The encoded protein is CASSYSPGGNQPQHF.

This chain links TRBV5-1 with TRBJ1-1; 9 bases line up with TRBD1. V shed 6 bases and J 8 bases; nucleotides not matched to a gene: 11. CDR3 length: 14 amino acids. Looked up from germline, CDR1 is SGHRS and CDR2 is YFSETQ. This chain's CDR3 is CASNNSPGQGEAFF. CDR3 nucleotides: TGCGCCAGCAACAATTCCCCGGGACAGGGAGAAGCTTTCTTT.

The chain uses TRBV7-6 and TRBJ1-3; D is uncertain. Between the trimmed V and J ends, which lost 4 bases and 0 bases, there was a span of 16 bases. Germline assignment: CDR1 SGHVS and CDR2 FNYEAQ. The CDR3 extends over 17 amino acids. CDR3 sequence reads: CASSSRGPYNSGNTIYF. CDR3 bases: TGTGCCAGCAGCTCTCGAGGACCCTATAACTCTGGAAACACCATATATTTT. Full variable domain (outside the CDR3, taken from reference TRBV7-6 and TRBJ1-3): GAGVSQSPRYKVTKRGQDVALRCDPISGHVSLYWYRQALGQGPEFLTYFNYEAQQDKSGLPNDRFSAERPEGSISTLTIQRTEQRDSAMYRCASSSRGPYNSGNTIYFGEGSWLTVV.

CDR3 in DNA: TGTGCCAGCAGCTTAGGCGGGTTTGGAGAGACCCAGTACTTC. Its protein product is CASSLGGFGETQYF. The chain is built from TRBV11-3 and TRBJ2-5; TRBD2 might be the D (5 bases). Germline V gene data show CDR1 as SGHNT and CDR2 as YENEEA. The length of the CDR3 is 14 residues. With 1 base removed from V and 4 bases from J, the gap between germline ends came to 10 bases.

This clone was counted a single time. This sample also contains other DNA sequences that code for the same CDR3. This rearrangement joins TRBV6-1 to TRBJ2-7, with D tentatively TRBD1 (5 bases). The CDR3 sequence is 13 residues long. V shed 4 bases and J shed 2 bases, with 9 bases lying between them. From germline, CDR1 is MNHNS and CDR2 SASEGT. The CDR3 DNA sequence: TGTGCCAGCAGTGTTGACAGAACCTACGAGCAGTACTTC. Residues: CASSVDRTYEQYF.

The gene calls are TRBV4-1 and TRBJ2-2, with 14 bases aligning to TRBD2. This CDR3 contains 17 residues. V was clipped by 4 bases and J by 5 bases; unmatched bases: 6. Germline lookup yields CDR1 MGHRA and CDR2 YSYEKL. CDR3 amino acids: CASSPGTSGGGTGELFF. CDR3 nucleotide sequence: TGCGCCAGCAGCCCCGGGACTAGCGGGGGAGGGACCGGGGAGCTGTTTTTT.

This sequence joins TRBV9 and TRBJ1-3, with D possibly matching TRBD1 (5 bases). Trimming cost V 3 bases and J 1 base, with 11 bases left between them. The CDR3 contains 15 residues. Per germline, CDR1 SGDLS and CDR2 YYNGEE. The CDR3 DNA is TGTGCCAGCAGCGGGGGACGTCGGTCTGGAAACACCATATATTTT. It is translated as CASSGGRRSGNTIYF.

This chain uses TRBV4-2 with TRBJ2-1, with 13 positions matching TRBD2. The V and J ends lost 0 bases and 11 bases, in that order; junction bases with no gene match: 10. Germline CDR1 LGHNA, CDR2 YNFKEQ. The CDR3 sequence is 17 residues long. The CDR3 here is CASSQEPTSGRAGQQFF. CDR3 sequence (DNA): TGTGCCAGCAGCCAAGAGCCCACTAGCGGGAGGGCCGGTCAGCAGTTCTTC.

This clone was detected once. The V and J genes are TRBV7-9 and TRBJ2-5, with no clear D. The CDR3 totals 15 residues. CDR1 is SEHNR, CDR2 FQNEAQ, per germline (reference sequence). Trimming shortened V by 0 bases and J by 2 bases, and 10 bases separated the two germline ends. This CDR3 reads CASSLAVDLQETQYF. CDR3 in DNA: TGTGCCAGCAGCTTAGCCGTAGATCTGCAAGAGACCCAGTACTTC.

The rearrangement links TRBV5-1 to TRBJ2-3; D may match TRBD1 or TRBD2 (5 bases each). The CDR3 totals 14 residues. The germline V and J ends were trimmed by 4 bases and 6 bases, with 15 bases remaining between them. Germline assignment: CDR1 SGHRS and CDR2 YFSETQ. Here the CDR3 reads CASSLGAPDDTQYF. The CDR3 nucleotides read TGCGCCAGCAGCCTCGGGGCGCCGGACGATACGCAGTATTTT.

For the CDR3, the DNA is TGCGCCAGCAGCCACCAGAGTCTGGGCAGCGACGAGCAGTACTTC. It is translated as CASSHQSLGSDEQYF. The chain recombines TRBV4-1 with TRBJ2-7, with D unresolved. Trimming left V 3 bases short and J 5 bases short, with 17 bases between. CDR1 is MGHRA, CDR2 YSYEKL, per germline. This CDR3 spans 15 amino acids.

V is TRBV7-6 and J is TRBJ2-7; 12 bases agree with TRBD1. After removal of 4 bases from V and 7 bases from J, the junction contained 11 bases not matched to a gene. The CDR3 spans 16 residues. Per germline, CDR1 SGHVS and CDR2 FNYEAQ. Here the CDR3 DNA reads TGTGCCAGCAGCTCAATCCTCCGGGACAGGGGGCGAGAGCAGTACTTC. Its protein product is CASSSILRDRGREQYF.

V is TRBV18 and J is TRBJ1-5; possibly TRBD1 for D (5 bases). CDR1 and CDR2 (germline): KGHSH, LQKENI. The CDR3 runs to 13 residues. The ends were cut back, 5 bases at V and 5 bases at J, with 10 bases in the middle. The CDR3 region has the DNA TGTGCCAGCTCAGGGGACGTCCATCAGCCCCAGCATTTT. Its protein product is CASSGDVHQPQHF.

The chain recombines TRBV18 with TRBJ2-3; D not certain. The germline V and J ends were trimmed by 4 bases and 6 bases, with 8 bases remaining between them. The germline V gene has CDR1 KGHSH and CDR2 LQKENI. This CDR3 is built from 12 residues. CDR3 region: CASSRDMDTQYF. DNA of the CDR3: TGTGCCAGCTCACGAGATATGGATACGCAGTATTTT.

The chain joins TRBV18 to TRBJ2-7; no reliable D call. Per germline, CDR1 KGHSH and CDR2 LQKENI. The V end lost 4 bases, the J end lost 0 bases, and 4 bases lay between the germline ends. There are 12 residues in the CDR3. The CDR3 sequence: CASSLGSYEQYF. In nucleotides, the CDR3 is TGTGCCAGCTCACTAGGCTCCTACGAGCAGTACTTC.

The chain is built from TRBV5-1 and TRBJ2-1; D might be TRBD2 (6 bases). V was shortened by 0 bases and J by 7 bases, with 14 bases between the two germline ends. The CDR3 length is 15 residues. The V gene's germline CDR1 is SGHRS and CDR2 YFSETQ. CDR3 sequence: CASSLERPGGNEQFF. CDR3 sequence (DNA): TGCGCCAGCAGCTTGGAGCGGCCCGGGGGTAATGAGCAGTTCTTC.

The CDR3 bases are TGCGCCAGCAGTAAAGGGGACACCTATAATTCACCCCTCCACTTT. This codes for CASSKGDTYNSPLHF. The genes are TRBV5-1 and TRBJ1-6; a possible D gene is TRBD1 (6 bases). CDR1 is SGHRS, CDR2 YFSETQ, per germline. The V end lost 5 bases, the J end lost 2 bases, and 11 bases lay between the germline ends. CDR3 length: 15 amino acids. The full variable domain, with the rest looked up from reference TRBV5-1 and TRBJ1-6, is KAGVTQTPRYLIKTRGQQVTLSCSPISGHRSVSWYQQTPGQGLQFLFEYFSETQRNKGNFPGRFSGRQFSNSRSEMNVSTLELGDSALYLCASSKGDTYNSPLHFGNGTRLTVT.